Reported below is one T cell receptor beta chain. Primers included in the PCR were 60 Vbeta and 13 Jbeta primers. Method: immunoSEQ multiplex PCR; TCRdb's copy keeps in-frame clones and lacks some. The data contain about 98,000 clones, roughly 80% of them singletons. The ends lost 7 bases at V and 5 bases at J; junction bases unmatched: 8. This CDR3 is 15 amino acids long. Germline V gene lookup returns CDR1 MNHNS and CDR2 SASEGT. This entry is derived from a study of cytomegalovirus exposure and HLA in healthy donors. Participants comprised healthy donors of bone marrow. This sequence was found in a male donor in good health and CMV-seropositive. V is TRBV6-1 and J is TRBJ1-4, with TRBD1 matching over 9 bases. The specimen sequenced was PBMCs. This CDR3 reads CASKPAGTGNEKLFF. In nucleotides, the CDR3 is TGTGCCAGCAAACCCGCCGGGACAGGGAATGAAAAACTGTTTTTT.